The rows below give T cell receptor beta chains drawn from one sample of a study of cytomegalovirus exposure and HLA in healthy donors. The protocol was immunoSEQ multiplex PCR, while the TCRdb copy is restricted to in-frame clones and leaves out a portion. The sample holds under 200,000 clones, around 90% seen once. The sequencing input was PBMCs. The origin of the receptors is a woman aged 18-35 years in good health and CMV-seropositive. Each CDR3 is given with its conserved first and last residue. Each record gives: J gene, D gene, CDR3 length, V gene, CDR3 protein. A D gene is named only where the DNA matches it firmly.

TRBJ1-4,NA,17,TRBV4-3,CASSQGARSGTNEKLFF
TRBJ2-2,NA,14,TRBV5-1,CASSSVTSTGELFF
TRBJ2-7,NA,16,TRBV18,CASSPPSGYSAYEQYF
TRBJ2-6,NA,14,TRBV4-1,CASSPPVRANVLTF
TRBJ1-1,TRBD1,18,TRBV18,CASSPSTGTGVMNTEAFF
TRBJ2-3,TRBD2,15,TRBV4-3,CASSQAPGGGDTQYF
TRBJ2-3,TRBD2,16,TRBV10-3,CAIRQSLAEGTDTQYF
TRBJ2-3,TRBD2,19,TRBV7-9,CASSSTSGGHPRPTDTQYF
TRBJ2-7,NA,15,TRBV28,CASSPRSNRAHEQYF
TRBJ2-7,TRBD2,14,TRBV2,CASSDQRELYEQYF
TRBJ2-7,TRBD2,16,TRBV28,CASSTPGGGTIYEQYF
TRBJ2-1,NA,16,TRBV10-2,CASTGEFGLAGDEQFF
TRBJ2-3,TRBD1,13,TRBV7-2,CASSFRGSDTQYF
TRBJ2-1,TRBD2,12,TRBV25-1,CASSYNRDYQFF
TRBJ2-1,NA,16,TRBV19,CASSIVDRAFSNEQFF
TRBJ1-4,NA,15,TRBV4-1,CASSQVRGYEEKLFF
TRBJ2-7,TRBD1,14,TRBV28,CASRPTGQGYEQYF
TRBJ2-7,NA,14,TRBV28,CASSSAGISYEQYF
TRBJ1-1,TRBD1,16,TRBV29-1,CSVEGAETGVRTEAFF
TRBJ1-5,NA,17,TRBV4-1,CASSPLTGMGSNQPQHF